This T cell receptor beta chain stems from a study of shared clonotypes between healthy human individuals. Overall study: A donor's plate count was three for CD4 naive and three for CD4 memory; CD8 naive had two and CD8 memory one.

A note on this clone: The junction departs from germline at one end; a sequencing error may be responsible.

This CDR3 has 12 amino acids. The germline gives CDR1 MNHNS, CDR2 SASEGT. Measured with immunoSEQ multiplex PCR; TCRdb has only the in-frame clones, and not every one. This sample has some 350,000 clones, with less than 85% found just once. Sequencing was done on a sample of memory CD4+ T cells sorted from blood. The subset: CD45RA-negative fraction. The sequence came from a man aged 25-45 years in good health. The rearrangement uses TRBV6-1 and TRBJ1-2, with D possibly matching TRBD1 (6 bases). In DNA form, the CDR3 reads TGTGCCAGCTCTCTCCGCCCAGGGACACCAGAATTC. Translated, it gives CASSLRPGTPEF.